This T cell receptor beta chain was obtained from a study of Graves' ophthalmopathy and Graves' hyperthyroidism. Study outcomes and limitations: Detection in blood was also observed for most expanded thyroid clonotypes above 0.001 frequency. A 13-signature model separated ophthalmopathy from stable hyperthyroidism, reaching less than 90% sensitivity and roughly 81% specificity cross-validated.

Amplification targeted the TCR beta CDR3 regions, with RNA transcripts as the source material. HTBI primers primed a first-round RT-PCR, and a second-round multiplex PCR followed. MiXCR, run by TCRdb on the multiplex PCR reads, gives a single entry per CDR3 protein. The sample lists 500,000 to 800,000 distinct CDR3 sequences, about 41% occurring once. Other autoimmune disease, uncontrolled infection, pregnancy and lactation led to exclusion. Orbital computed tomography, together with clinical symptoms, serum thyroxine, TRAb and thyroid ultrasound, was used for diagnosis. The CDR3 contains 14 residues. Trimming removed 8 bases from V and 3 bases from J; junction bases left unmatched: 9. CDR1 is SNHLY and CDR2 is FYNNEI in the germline V gene. As for this clonotype: What it binds is not known.

Sequences were obtained from peripheral blood. The origin of this receptor is an adult man with Graves' ophthalmopathy. This chain uses TRBV2 with TRBJ2-7; TRBD2 aligns across 8 bases. CDR3 sequence (DNA): TGTGCCAGCCGGAGGACTAGCAGCCGCTACGAGCAGTACTTC. Its translation is CASRRTSSRYEQYF. The variable domain in full, completed from reference TRBV2 and TRBJ2-7, reads EPEVTQTPSHQVTQMGQEVILRCVPISNHLYFYWYRQILGQKVEFLVSFYNNEISEKSEIFDDQFSVERPDGSNFTLKIRSTKLEDSAMYFCASRRTSSRYEQYFGPGTRLTVT.